The sequence of this T cell receptor beta chain was determined in a study of cytomegalovirus exposure and HLA in healthy donors. This CDR3 spans 12 amino acids. Germline V gene lookup returns CDR1 MNHEY and CDR2 SMNVEV (reference sequence). The V gene lost 8 bases and the J gene lost 1 base, with 8 bases spanning the gap. PCR primers comprised 60 Vbeta and 13 Jbeta primers. TCRdb's table, derived via immunoSEQ multiplex PCR, lists solely in-frame clones and lacks some. The repertoire consists of around 180,000 clones, with about 80% occurring once and the leading ten covering approximately 0.73%. This TCR derives from a woman aged 35 to 49 in good health and CMV-seronegative. V usage is TRBV27 and J usage is TRBJ1-2; D remains unclear. The source material was PBMCs. CDR3 in DNA: TGTGCCAGCGGCGGGGTTAACTATGGCTACACCTTC. Protein product: CASGGVNYGYTF.